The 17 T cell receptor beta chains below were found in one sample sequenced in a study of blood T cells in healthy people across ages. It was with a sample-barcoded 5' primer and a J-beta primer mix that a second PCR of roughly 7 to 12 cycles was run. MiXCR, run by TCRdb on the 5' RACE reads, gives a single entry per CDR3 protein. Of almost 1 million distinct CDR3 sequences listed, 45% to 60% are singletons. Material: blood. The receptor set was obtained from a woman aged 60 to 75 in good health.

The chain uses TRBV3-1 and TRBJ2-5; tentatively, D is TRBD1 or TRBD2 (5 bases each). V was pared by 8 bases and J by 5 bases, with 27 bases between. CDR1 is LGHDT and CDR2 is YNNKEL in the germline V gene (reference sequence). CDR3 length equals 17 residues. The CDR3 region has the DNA TGTGCCAGCTCAAAAGACGTTTCCGGGACCCCCCGCGAGACCCAGTACTTC. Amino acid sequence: CASSKDVSGTPRETQYF.

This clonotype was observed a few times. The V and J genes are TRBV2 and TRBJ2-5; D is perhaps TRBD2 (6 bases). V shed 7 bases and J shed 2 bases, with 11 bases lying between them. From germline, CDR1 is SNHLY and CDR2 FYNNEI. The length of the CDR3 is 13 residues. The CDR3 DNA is TGTGCCAGCAAATGGGAGGATCAAGAGACCCAGTACTTC. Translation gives CASKWEDQETQYF. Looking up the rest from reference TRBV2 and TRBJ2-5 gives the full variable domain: EPEVTQTPSHQVTQMGQEVILRCVPISNHLYFYWYRQILGQKVEFLVSFYNNEISEKSEIFDDQFSVERPDGSNFTLKIRSTKLEDSAMYFCASKWEDQETQYFGPGTRLLVL.

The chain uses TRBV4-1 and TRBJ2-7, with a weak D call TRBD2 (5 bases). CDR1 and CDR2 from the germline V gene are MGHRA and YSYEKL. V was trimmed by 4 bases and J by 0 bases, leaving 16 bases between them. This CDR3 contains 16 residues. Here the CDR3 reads CASSPPLASGSYEQYF. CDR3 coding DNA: TGCGCCAGCAGCCCCCCCTTAGCGAGTGGCTCCTACGAGCAGTACTTC.

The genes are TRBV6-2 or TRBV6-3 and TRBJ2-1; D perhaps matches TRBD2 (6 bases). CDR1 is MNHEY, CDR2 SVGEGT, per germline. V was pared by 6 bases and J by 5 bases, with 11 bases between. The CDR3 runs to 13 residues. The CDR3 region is CASSTGENNEQFF. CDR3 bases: TGTGCCAGCAGCACGGGAGAGAACAATGAGCAGTTCTTC.

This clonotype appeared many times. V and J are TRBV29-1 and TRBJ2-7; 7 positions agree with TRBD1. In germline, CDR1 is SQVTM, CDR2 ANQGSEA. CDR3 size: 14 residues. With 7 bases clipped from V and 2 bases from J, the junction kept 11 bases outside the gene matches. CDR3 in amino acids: CSARTGLSAYEQYF. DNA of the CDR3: TGCAGCGCACGGACAGGACTCAGCGCCTACGAGCAGTACTTC.

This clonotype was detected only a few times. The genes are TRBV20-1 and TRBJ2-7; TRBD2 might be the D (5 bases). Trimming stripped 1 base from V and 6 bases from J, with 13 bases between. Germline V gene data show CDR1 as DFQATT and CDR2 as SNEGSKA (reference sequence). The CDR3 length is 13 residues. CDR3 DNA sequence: TGCAGTGCTAGAGTGGACTTCATGGGCGAGCAGTACTTC. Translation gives CSARVDFMGEQYF.

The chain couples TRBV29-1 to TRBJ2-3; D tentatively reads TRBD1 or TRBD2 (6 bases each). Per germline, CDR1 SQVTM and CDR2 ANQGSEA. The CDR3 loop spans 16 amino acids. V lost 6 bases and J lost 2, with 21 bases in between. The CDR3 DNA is TGCAGCGTAGACTATATTGGGGGCGGGAACACAGATACGCAGTATTTT. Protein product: CSVDYIGGGNTDTQYF.

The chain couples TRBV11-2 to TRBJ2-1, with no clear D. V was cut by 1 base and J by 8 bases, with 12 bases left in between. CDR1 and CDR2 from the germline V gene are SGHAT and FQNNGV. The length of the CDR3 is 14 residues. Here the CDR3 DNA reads TGTGCCAGCAGCTTAGTACTAACTATGTATGAGCAGTTCTTC. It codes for CASSLVLTMYEQFF.

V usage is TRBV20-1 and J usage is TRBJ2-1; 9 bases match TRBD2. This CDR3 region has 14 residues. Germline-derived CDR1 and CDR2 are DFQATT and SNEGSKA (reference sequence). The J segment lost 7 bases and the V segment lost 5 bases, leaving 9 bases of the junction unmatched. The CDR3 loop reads CSAHVGLAKNEQFF. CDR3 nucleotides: TGCAGTGCTCACGTGGGACTAGCTAAGAATGAGCAGTTCTTC.

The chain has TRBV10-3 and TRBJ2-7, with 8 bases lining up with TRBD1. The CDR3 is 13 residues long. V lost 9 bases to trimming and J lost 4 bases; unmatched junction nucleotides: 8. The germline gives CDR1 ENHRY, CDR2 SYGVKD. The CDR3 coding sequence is TGTGCCATAACGACGGGACAGGCGTACGAGCAGTACTTC. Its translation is CAITTGQAYEQYF.

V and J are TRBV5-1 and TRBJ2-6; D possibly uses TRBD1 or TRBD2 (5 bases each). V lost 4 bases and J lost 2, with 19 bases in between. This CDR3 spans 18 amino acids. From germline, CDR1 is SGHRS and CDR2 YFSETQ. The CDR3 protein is CASSPRSPGPPGANVLTF. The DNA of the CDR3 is TGCGCCAGCAGCCCTCGATCACCGGGACCCCCTGGGGCCAACGTCCTGACTTTC.

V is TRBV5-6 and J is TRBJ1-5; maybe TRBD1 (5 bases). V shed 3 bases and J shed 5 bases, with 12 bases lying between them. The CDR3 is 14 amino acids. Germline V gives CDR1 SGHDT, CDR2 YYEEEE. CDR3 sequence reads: CASSWRGKHQPQHF. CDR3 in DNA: TGTGCCAGCAGCTGGAGGGGAAAGCATCAGCCCCAGCATTTT.

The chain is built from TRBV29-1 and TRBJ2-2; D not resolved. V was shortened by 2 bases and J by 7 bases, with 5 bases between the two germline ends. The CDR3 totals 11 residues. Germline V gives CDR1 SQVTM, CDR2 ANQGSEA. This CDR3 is CSVEQIGELFF. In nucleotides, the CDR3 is TGCAGCGTTGAACAGATCGGGGAGCTGTTTTTT.

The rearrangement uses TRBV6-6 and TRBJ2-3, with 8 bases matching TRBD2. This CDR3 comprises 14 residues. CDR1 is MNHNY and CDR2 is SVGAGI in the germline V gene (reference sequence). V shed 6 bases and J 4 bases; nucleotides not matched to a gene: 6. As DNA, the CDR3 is TGTGCCAGCAGGCCAGCGGGAGATTCAGATACGCAGTATTTT. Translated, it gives CASRPAGDSDTQYF.

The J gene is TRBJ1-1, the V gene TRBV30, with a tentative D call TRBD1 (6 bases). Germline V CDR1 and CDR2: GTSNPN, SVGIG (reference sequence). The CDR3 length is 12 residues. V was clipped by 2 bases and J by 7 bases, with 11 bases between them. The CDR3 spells CAWSPRTDEAFF. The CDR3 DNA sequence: TGTGCCTGGAGTCCCCGGACAGATGAAGCTTTCTTT. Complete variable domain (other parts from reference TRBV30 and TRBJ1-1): SQTIHQWPATLVQPVGSPLSLECTVEGTSNPNLYWYRQAAGRGLQLLFYSVGIGQISSEVPQNLSASRPQDRQFILSSKKLLLSDSGFYLCAWSPRTDEAFFGQGTRLTVV.

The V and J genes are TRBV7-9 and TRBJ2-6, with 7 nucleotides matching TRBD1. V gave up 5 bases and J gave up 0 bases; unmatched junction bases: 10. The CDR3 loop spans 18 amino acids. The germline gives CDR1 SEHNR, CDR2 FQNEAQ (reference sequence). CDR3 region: CASSLWTGTFSGANVLTF. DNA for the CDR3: TGTGCCAGCAGCCTTTGGACAGGTACCTTCTCTGGGGCCAACGTCCTGACTTTC.

The CDR3 spells CASSQDAGANTGELFF. DNA for the CDR3: TGCGCCAGCAGCCAAGATGCTGGGGCGAACACCGGGGAGCTGTTTTTT. This rearrangement joins TRBV4-1 to TRBJ2-2; no definite D call. Germline assignment: CDR1 MGHRA and CDR2 YSYEKL. With 0 bases removed from V and 0 bases from J, the gap between germline ends came to 8 bases. The CDR3 loop spans 16 amino acids.